This is a list of T cell receptor beta chains from one sample in a study of shared clonotypes between healthy human individuals. Here immunoSEQ multiplex PCR was the method, and the copy in TCRdb shows in-frame clones only, minus some. This table holds roughly 500,000 clones, 90% to 96% found once. Source material: naive CD4+ T cells sorted from blood. All receptors come from a woman aged 25 to 45 in good health. Both conserved end residues are part of each CDR3. D genes are given only for firm matches. Clone size is shown for a subset of rows, as once, few, many or a class of expanded clone.

clone size,D gene,V gene,J gene,CDR3 protein,CDR3 DNA
NA,TRBD2,TRBV7-9,TRBJ2-1,CASTNQWDYKGWENEQFF,TGTGCCAGCACCAACCAGTGGGACTACAAAGGATGGGAAAATGAGCAGTTCTTC
NA,NA,TRBV5-8,TRBJ1-2,CASSLLAHYGYTF,TGTGCCAGCAGCTTGTTGGCTCATTATGGCTACACCTTC
NA,NA,TRBV7-8,TRBJ1-1,CASSIDRYTEAFF,TGTGCCAGCAGCATTGACAGGTACACTGAAGCTTTCTTT
NA,NA,TRBV5-1,TRBJ2-3,CASSLELSPDTQYF,TGCGCCAGCAGCTTGGAACTTTCCCCAGATACGCAGTATTTT
NA,NA,TRBV5-1,TRBJ2-7,CASSLEDPIYEQYF,TGCGCCAGCAGCTTGGAAGACCCCATCTACGAGCAGTACTTC
NA,NA,TRBV30,TRBJ2-5,CAWGGWHQETQYF,TGTGCCTGGGGGGGTTGGCATCAAGAGACCCAGTACTTC
NA,TRBD1,TRBV9,TRBJ1-1,CASSTRQGNTEAFF,TGTGCCAGCAGCACACGACAGGGGAACACTGAAGCTTTCTTT
once,NA,TRBV19,TRBJ1-4,CASSAAQRVVNEKLFF,TGTGCCAGTAGTGCCGCGCAGAGGGTGGTTAATGAAAAACTGTTTTTT
once,NA,TRBV30,TRBJ2-5,CAWTRLGRPQETQYF,TGTGCCTGGACGAGGTTGGGCAGGCCACAAGAGACCCAGTACTTC
once,TRBD1,TRBV7-8,TRBJ1-1,CASRPGTETITEAFF,TGTGCCAGCAGGCCCGGGACAGAGACAATCACTGAAGCTTTCTTT
NA,NA,TRBV18,TRBJ1-4,CASSPTQGRDEKLFF,TGTGCCAGCTCACCAACTCAGGGTAGAGATGAAAAACTGTTTTTT
NA,NA,TRBV14,TRBJ2-7,CASSQGGWEYF,TGTGCCAGCAGCCAAGGGGGATGGGAGTACTTC
NA,TRBD1,TRBV5-4,TRBJ1-3,CASSFTTGGFGNTIYF,TGTGCCAGCAGCTTCACTACAGGGGGCTTCGGAAACACCATATATTTT
NA,NA,TRBV5-1,TRBJ1-1,CASSLVGTRGGTEAFF,TGCGCCAGCAGCTTGGTAGGGACAAGAGGAGGCACTGAAGCTTTCTTT
NA,TRBD1,TRBV5-1,TRBJ2-1,CASSRTGGADWVDEQFF,TGCGCCAGCAGCCGGACAGGGGGCGCAGATTGGGTGGATGAGCAGTTCTTC
NA,TRBD1,TRBV6-5,TRBJ1-2,CASSLDRVRGYTF,TGTGCCAGCAGCCTCGACAGGGTGAGAGGCTACACCTTC
NA,NA,TRBV2,TRBJ2-6,CASSSLGPSGANVLTF,TGTGCCAGCAGTTCTCTGGGCCCCTCTGGGGCCAACGTCCTGACTTTC
NA,NA,TRBV7-8,TRBJ2-7,CASSFADTSSYEQYF,TGTGCCAGCAGCTTTGCGGACACTAGCTCCTACGAGCAGTACTTC
NA,NA,TRBV18,TRBJ2-1,CASSPSYTGPYGSGPNNEQFF,TGTGCCAGCTCACCATCTTATACTGGGCCGTACGGGAGTGGACCGAACAATGAGCAGTTCTTC
NA,TRBD1,TRBV5-1,TRBJ2-7,CASSSGTDPYEQYF,TGCGCCAGCAGCTCCGGGACAGACCCCTACGAGCAGTACTTC
NA,TRBD1,TRBV28,TRBJ2-1,CASNPGQDYNEQFF,TGTGCCAGCAACCCGGGACAGGACTACAATGAGCAGTTCTTC
NA,NA,TRBV29-1,TRBJ2-7,CSVGRGYEQYF,TGCAGCGTTGGTAGAGGATACGAGCAGTACTTC
NA,NA,TRBV5-1,TRBJ1-3,CASSLSLGQGGSTTHSGNTIYF,TGCGCCAGCAGCTTGTCACTCGGACAAGGCGGCTCTACGACCCACTCTGGAAACACCATATATTTT
NA,NA,TRBV5-5,TRBJ2-7,CASSPATGLSYEQYF,TGTGCCAGCAGCCCTGCGACAGGTCTCTCCTACGAGCAGTACTTC